Each of the 6 T cell receptor beta chains below was sequenced from the same sample in a study of metastatic and nonmetastatic thyroid tumors. TCRdb reassembled clones from the PCR reads with MiXCR. In the table there are tens of thousands of clones, 15% to 20% of which are singletons. Patients were all untreated before their thyroid surgery. Source material: blood. The receptors here all came from a male donor with papillary thyroid cancer or a benign thyroid nodule (not recorded which). Some clones in this sample may be carry-over from other donors' samples.

This clone has at least ten counts. The chain uses TRBV27 and TRBJ2-7; TRBD2 might be the D (6 bases). In germline, CDR1 is MNHEY, CDR2 SMNVEV (reference sequence). Trimming removed 3 bases at V and 4 bases at J, with 13 bases between. This CDR3 has 14 amino acids. Here the CDR3 DNA reads TGTGCCAGCAGTTTTGGGGGGAGTCAGTACGAGCAGTACTTC. As protein: CASSFGGSQYEQYF.

A note on this clone: Since a much larger clone is just one base distant, this may be a read error. This chain links TRBV4-1 with TRBJ2-3; D not certain. Germline V CDR1 and CDR2: MGHRA, YSYEKL. There are 17 residues in the CDR3. Between the trimmed V and J ends, which lost 7 bases and 0 bases, there was a span of 20 bases. The CDR3 is CASTRKSGDYSTDTQYF. In nucleotides, the CDR3 is TGCGCCAGCACCCGAAAGTCGGGCGATTATAGCACAGATACGCAGTATTTT.

The chain is built from TRBV28 and TRBJ2-3; D is undetermined. The CDR3 length is 14 residues. Germline V gene sequence: CDR1 MDHEN, CDR2 SYDVKM. V lost 7 bases, J lost 1 base, and 12 bases lay in between. CDR3 sequence (DNA): TGTGCCAGCAAGGATGAGACGGGCACAGATACGCAGTATTTT. Translated: CASKDETGTDTQYF.

This clone was counted at least ten times. The rearrangement links TRBV11-2 to TRBJ1-1; a possible D gene is TRBD1 (5 bases). The germline V gene has CDR1 SGHAT and CDR2 FQNNGV. The CDR3 runs to 13 residues. Trimming left V 8 bases short and J 1 base short, with 11 bases between. The chain's CDR3 is CASLRGGNTEAFF. In DNA form, the CDR3 reads TGTGCCAGCTTGCGGGGGGGGAACACTGAAGCTTTCTTT.

This clone has a single count. A junction end diverges from the germline sequence, so it may reflect a read error. The same CDR3 also results from other DNA sequences found in this sample. The genes are TRBV20-1 and TRBJ1-1, with D maybe TRBD1 (5 bases). The V gene's germline CDR1 is DFQATT and CDR2 SNEGSKA (reference sequence). This CDR3 has 14 amino acids. CDR3 in DNA: TGCAGTGCTTACCTTACAGGTCTGGGCACTGAGGCTTTCTTT. Amino acid sequence: CSAYLTGLGTEAFF.

The chain has TRBV20-1 and TRBJ1-1; 7 positions agree with TRBD1. Germline CDR1 and CDR2: DFQATT and SNEGSKA (reference sequence). The ends lost 6 bases at V and 6 bases at J; junction bases unmatched: 10. This CDR3 contains 13 residues. This CDR3 is CSAMTGKGAEAFF. The CDR3 DNA is TGCAGTGCCATGACAGGGAAGGGCGCTGAAGCTTTCTTT.